The 26 T cell receptor beta chains presented below share a single source sample, sequenced in a study of shared clonotypes between healthy human individuals. This table comes from immunoSEQ multiplex PCR, and its TCRdb copy is limited to in-frame clones, with some not included. The table records about 1 million clones, approximately 68% of them present only once. The sequencing sample was made of memory CD4+ T cells sorted from blood. Subset here: CD45RA-negative fraction. The receptors stem from a man younger than 35 in good health.

V gene TRBV5-1 combines with J gene TRBJ2-7, with D unresolved. V was shortened by 4 bases and J by 4 bases, with 15 bases between the two germline ends. Germline loops: CDR1 SGHRS, CDR2 YFSETQ. The CDR3 sequence is 14 residues long. CDR3 DNA: TGCGCCAGCAGCGATACCTGGGCTTCGTACGAGCAGTACTTC. Protein product: CASSDTWASYEQYF.

This rearrangement joins TRBV27 to TRBJ1-1, with TRBD1 identical over 7 bases. This CDR3 is 14 amino acids long. V shed 4 bases, J shed 7 bases, and the junction held 9 bases outside the gene matches. CDR1 is MNHEY and CDR2 is SMNVEV in the germline V gene (reference sequence). The CDR3 DNA follows: TGTGCCAGCAGTTCGGGACAGAGCCTTAGTGAAGCTTTCTTT. It encodes CASSSGQSLSEAFF.

The chain uses TRBV7-3 and TRBJ1-2; no reliable D call. Germline V CDR1 and CDR2: SGHTA, FQGTGA. The CDR3 totals 16 residues. V lost 2 bases to trimming and J lost 6 bases, with 19 bases between them. This CDR3 reads CASSLYPDAGWNGYTF. Written as DNA, the CDR3 is TGTGCCAGCAGCTTATATCCCGACGCGGGGTGGAATGGCTACACCTTC.

J is TRBJ2-5 and V is TRBV10-2; D might be TRBD2 (6 bases). CDR1 WSHSY and CDR2 SAAADI come from the germline V gene. The CDR3 totals 12 residues. Trimming pared 2 bases from V and 11 bases from J, leaving 12 bases between. CDR3 residues: CASSEVPGEQYF. The CDR3 DNA sequence: TGCGCCAGCAGTGAGGTGCCGGGGGAGCAGTACTTC.

This clone was picked up many times. This chain joins TRBV11-2 and TRBJ2-7, with 7 nucleotides matching TRBD1. Losses at the gene ends were 6 bases for V and 6 bases for J; bases not matched to a gene: 2. CDR3 length: 11 amino acids. The germline CDR1 and CDR2 sequences are SGHAT and FQNNGV. CDR3 residues: CASRRQGEQYF. Written as DNA, the CDR3 is TGTGCCAGCAGACGACAGGGCGAGCAGTACTTC.

The genes are TRBV2 and TRBJ2-5; D is possibly TRBD1 or TRBD2 (7 bases each). The CDR3 extends over 16 amino acids. The V gene lost 8 bases and the J gene lost 4 bases, with 23 bases spanning the gap. Germline CDR1 SNHLY, CDR2 FYNNEI. CDR3 in DNA: TGTGCCAGCGGCAGGGGGGGCATGAGGGCGGGAGAGACCCAGTACTTC. It codes for CASGRGGMRAGETQYF.

This chain uses TRBV14 with TRBJ1-1; 9 bases fit TRBD1. CDR3 length: 16 residues. The germline CDR1 and CDR2 sequences are SGHDN and FVKESK. The V gene end was trimmed by 4 bases and the J gene end by 11 bases; junction bases not matched to a gene: 17. CDR3 nucleotide sequence: TGTGCCAGCAGCCTACGCTCCGGGACAGGGAAGACGTTCGCTTTCTTT. It is translated as CASSLRSGTGKTFAFF.

V usage is TRBV5-6 and J usage is TRBJ1-1; 9 bases fit TRBD1. The germline V gene has CDR1 SGHDT and CDR2 YYEEEE. V trimming: 4 bases; J trimming: 6 bases; junction bases outside the gene matches: 1. There are 12 residues in the CDR3. CDR3 DNA sequence: TGTGCCAGCAGCCGGACAGGGGCTGAAGCTTTCTTT. It encodes CASSRTGAEAFF.

Here the CDR3 DNA reads TGCGCCAGCAGCTTGAGGGTTCGGACAGGGGAGTTGTATCAGCCCCAGCATTTT. Protein product: CASSLRVRTGELYQPQHF. The genes are TRBV5-1 and TRBJ1-5; TRBD1 aligns across 9 bases. After removal of 1 base from V and 5 bases from J, the junction contained 13 bases not matched to a gene. The CDR3 spans 18 residues. In germline, CDR1 is SGHRS, CDR2 YFSETQ.

The count of this clone is one. The genes are TRBV7-9 and TRBJ2-7; 10 bases fit TRBD2. The germline gives CDR1 SEHNR, CDR2 FQNEAQ (reference sequence). V dropped 5 bases and J dropped 4; count of bases not matched to a gene: 8. There are 15 residues in the CDR3. In nucleotides, the CDR3 is TGTGCCAGCAGCAATAGCGGGGGGTCCATATACGAGCAGTACTTC. This gives the protein CASSNSGGSIYEQYF.

This rearrangement joins TRBV19 to TRBJ1-1, with a possible D match to TRBD1 (5 bases). The CDR3 runs 14 residues. CDR1 LNHDA and CDR2 SQIVND come from the germline V gene (reference sequence). Trimming took 0 bases from V and 2 from J, leaving 7 bases between them. CDR3: CASSIEGHNTEAFF. The CDR3 DNA follows: TGTGCCAGTAGTATAGAAGGACACAACACTGAAGCTTTCTTT.

CDR3 sequence: CASSPDLYSYEQYF. CDR3 DNA sequence: TGTGCCAGCAGCCCGGACTTATACTCCTACGAGCAGTACTTC. This chain links TRBV11-2 with TRBJ2-7; a weak D match, TRBD2 (5 bases). Germline V lookup: CDR1 SGHAT, CDR2 FQNNGV. There are 14 residues in the CDR3. The V gene lost 5 bases and the J gene lost 0 bases, with 11 bases spanning the gap.

V and J are TRBV2 and TRBJ1-1; no clear D. The germline V and J ends were trimmed by 2 bases and 0 bases, with 7 bases remaining between them. CDR1 is SNHLY, CDR2 FYNNEI, per germline. The CDR3 has 14 residues. In nucleotides, the CDR3 is TGTGCCAGCAGTGAAACGAGGGTGAACACTGAAGCTTTCTTT. Residues: CASSETRVNTEAFF.

This chain joins TRBV5-4 and TRBJ2-7; 10 bases agree with TRBD2. Germline loops: CDR1 SGHNT, CDR2 YYREEE (reference sequence). The CDR3 spans 16 residues. With V trimmed by 4 bases and J by 3 bases, 10 bases remained unmatched. DNA of the CDR3: TGTGCCAGCAGCCAAGGGACTAGCGCCAATAGCTACGAGCAGTACTTC. As protein: CASSQGTSANSYEQYF.

This rearrangement joins TRBV2 to TRBJ2-4; TRBD1 matches at 9 bases. V lost 6 bases, J lost 2 bases, and 2 bases stayed unmatched. CDR1 is SNHLY and CDR2 is FYNNEI in the germline V gene. The CDR3 totals 14 residues. The CDR3 reads CASRGQGTKNIQYF. The CDR3 DNA sequence: TGTGCCAGCAGGGGACAGGGAACCAAAAACATTCAGTACTTC. The whole variable domain, filled in from reference TRBV2 and TRBJ2-4, reads EPEVTQTPSHQVTQMGQEVILRCVPISNHLYFYWYRQILGQKVEFLVSFYNNEISEKSEIFDDQFSVERPDGSNFTLKIRSTKLEDSAMYFCASRGQGTKNIQYFGAGTRLSVL.

The chain combines TRBV4-3 with TRBJ2-1, with D maybe TRBD2 (5 bases). Germline CDR1 and CDR2: LGHNA and YSLEER. The CDR3 is 14 residues long. Deletions cut 1 base from V and 6 bases from J, with 10 bases between. This chain's CDR3 is CASSQGGKSNEQFF. The CDR3 DNA follows: TGCGCCAGCAGCCAAGGAGGGAAAAGCAATGAGCAGTTCTTC.

The chain combines TRBV19 with TRBJ2-3; 8 bases map to TRBD1. The CDR3 spans 14 residues. Germline-derived CDR1 and CDR2 are LNHDA and SQIVND (reference sequence). Losses at the gene ends were 4 bases for V and 6 bases for J; bases not matched to a gene: 6. CDR3 in amino acids: CASSTRQGRDTQYF. As DNA, the CDR3 is TGTGCCAGTAGTACTAGACAGGGGCGCGATACGCAGTATTTT.

This clone is a singleton in its sample. The V call is TRBV5-8, the J call TRBJ2-3; the D is unclear. CDR3 length equals 12 residues. Germline V CDR1 and CDR2: SGHTS, YDEGEE. V was pared by 5 bases and J by 0 bases, with 4 bases between. The DNA of the CDR3 is TGTGCCAGCAGTCAGAGCACAGATACGCAGTATTTT. Its translation is CASSQSTDTQYF.

The chain employs TRBV7-3 and TRBJ2-1; perhaps TRBD2 as D (5 bases). V was shortened by 5 bases and J by 9 bases, with 17 bases between the two germline ends. The germline V gene encodes CDR1 SGHTA and CDR2 FQGTGA. This CDR3 region has 14 residues. The CDR3 reads CASSLTSPRGEQFF. In DNA form, the CDR3 reads TGTGCCAGCAGCCTCACTAGTCCCAGAGGTGAGCAGTTCTTC.

This clone was observed a few times. The chain is built from TRBV7-9 and TRBJ2-3, with 8 bases fitting TRBD1. The V gene end was trimmed by 3 bases and the J gene end by 3 bases; junction bases not matched to a gene: 5. The CDR3 runs 15 residues. The germline V gene encodes CDR1 SEHNR and CDR2 FQNEAQ (reference sequence). CDR3 sequence: CASSFTGGYTDTQYF. CDR3 bases: TGTGCCAGCAGCTTTACAGGGGGATATACAGATACGCAGTATTTT.

The DNA of the CDR3 is TGTGCCAGCAGCCCCGGGGCGAAGGGGTCAATGAACACTGAAGCTTTCTTT. Its translation is CASSPGAKGSMNTEAFF. The rearrangement links TRBV7-2 to TRBJ1-1, with D maybe TRBD1 (5 bases). This CDR3 is 17 amino acids long. Trimming shortened V by 5 bases and J by 0 bases, and 19 bases separated the two germline ends. Germline V gene lookup returns CDR1 SGHTA and CDR2 FQGNSA.

In regard to this clone: This could be a read error, since a much larger clone is one nucleotide away. The chain carries TRBV5-4 and TRBJ2-7; TRBD2 aligns across 11 bases. The CDR3 has 14 residues. With 4 bases clipped from V and 2 bases from J, the junction kept 2 bases outside the gene matches. The germline CDR1 and CDR2 sequences are SGHNT and YYREEE (reference sequence). The DNA for the CDR3 is TGTGCCAGCAGCACTAGCGGGAGTCCCTACGAGCAGTACTTC. Encoded protein: CASSTSGSPYEQYF.

The chain has TRBV15 and TRBJ2-3; D possibly corresponds to TRBD1 (6 bases). The V and J ends lost 3 bases and 7 bases respectively, with 8 bases between them. The CDR3 extends over 12 amino acids. Germline CDR1 is LNHNV and CDR2 is YYDKDF (reference sequence). The CDR3 reads CATSRDSNTQYF. As DNA, the CDR3 is TGTGCCACCAGCAGGGACAGTAATACGCAGTATTTT.

This clone has only one observation. V usage is TRBV4-1 and J usage is TRBJ2-7, with 7 bases fitting TRBD1. The V and J ends lost 4 bases and 3 bases, in that order; junction bases with no gene match: 6. CDR1 and CDR2 from the germline V gene are MGHRA and YSYEKL. This CDR3 is built from 14 residues. The CDR3 DNA is TGCGCCAGCAGCCGAGGGGGACAGAACTACGAGCAGTACTTC. This codes for CASSRGGQNYEQYF.

V usage is TRBV7-2 and J usage is TRBJ2-3, with 9 bases that match TRBD1. The CDR3 sequence is 16 residues long. The trim removed 4 bases at V and 2 bases at J, leaving 7 bases unmatched. Germline V gene lookup returns CDR1 SGHTA and CDR2 FQGNSA. The CDR3 region has the DNA TGTGCCAGCAGCTCCGGGACAGGGCAGAACACAGATACGCAGTATTTT. Its translation is CASSSGTGQNTDTQYF.

This clone was observed once. A much more abundant neighbour one base away suggests this may be a read error. The rearrangement links TRBV14 to TRBJ2-7; TRBD1 agrees at 7 bases. Germline V CDR1 and CDR2: SGHDN, FVKESK. The CDR3 consists of 18 residues. In DNA form, the CDR3 reads TGTGTCAGCAGCACTCTACAGTTAAGGTTACAGGGGTGCTACGAGCAGTACTTC. The encoded protein is CVSSTLQLRLQGCYEQYF.